Listed below are T cell receptor beta chains from one sample, sequenced in a study of T cell repertoires in cytomegalovirus infection. TCRdb used MiXCR to reprocess the reads, holding one entry per CDR3 protein. The repertoire holds about 230,000 distinct CDR3 sequences, over 20% seen once, with roughly 20% in the top ten. Material: CD8+ T cells from PBMCs. Receptors originate from a human donor in good health (CMV status not recorded). Some clones in this sample may be carry-over from other donors' samples. The CDR3 runs from the conserved cysteine through the conserved F or W. Fields, in order: CDR3 length, J gene, V gene, clone size, D gene, CDR3 protein, CDR3 DNA. The D gene is left open where the match is weak. Clone size, where shown, is once, few, many, or a class for clones that have expanded.

14,TRBJ2-1,TRBV7-9,few,-,CATRKVSSYNEQFF,TGTGCCACCAGAAAAGTGAGCTCCTACAATGAGCAGTTCTTC
12,TRBJ2-1,TRBV7-2,many,-,CASFGSYNEQFF,TGTGCCAGCTTCGGCTCCTACAATGAGCAGTTCTTC
14,TRBJ1-1,TRBV15,few,-,CATSRDKGYTEAFF,TGTGCCACCAGCAGAGATAAGGGGTACACTGAAGCTTTCTTT
13,TRBJ2-7,TRBV7-6,few,-,CASSGGNDYEQYF,TGTGCCAGCAGCGGCGGCAACGACTACGAGCAGTACTTC
14,TRBJ2-1,TRBV6-6,many,TRBD1,CASSSLTGGNEQFF,TGTGCCAGCAGTTCCCTGACAGGGGGCAATGAGCAGTTCTTC
15,TRBJ2-7,TRBV28,few,-,CASSSPGESSYEQYF,TGTGCCAGCAGCTCCCCGGGGGAAAGCTCCTACGAGCAGTACTTC
13,TRBJ1-4,TRBV15,many,-,CATSRTRDEKLFF,TGTGCCACCAGCAGGACCAGGGACGAAAAACTGTTTTTT
17,TRBJ1-1,TRBV7-2,many,-,CASSLSMNPKGNTEAFF,TGTGCCAGCAGCCTCTCCATGAACCCAAAGGGGAACACTGAAGCTTTCTTT
12,TRBJ1-1,TRBV7-6,-,-,CASSSGFTEAFF,TGTGCCAGCAGTAGTGGGTTCACTGAAGCTTTCTTT
16,TRBJ1-5,TRBV7-8,many,-,CASSSQPGGGNQPQHF,TGTGCCAGCAGCTCGCAACCGGGGGGGGGCAATCAGCCCCAGCATTTT
18,TRBJ2-2,TRBV27,-,TRBD1,CANWGPGGTIRDTGELFF,TGTGCCAACTGGGGGCCAGGGGGCACGATAAGGGACACCGGGGAGCTGTTTTTT